The clone carrying this TCR beta chain was seen many times. Its matching antigen is unknown. The DNA ends 3 residues before the CDR3 does, and the rest of the CDR3 is filled in from the germline J gene. The V segment lost 2 bases and the J segment 5 bases; nucleotides outside the gene matches: 7. This CDR3 has 16 residues. Germline loops: CDR1 SGHRS, CDR2 YFSETQ. This sample stems from a study of T cell clonality in common variable immunodeficiency. The study, taken as a whole, reports: TCRbeta clonality was increased in CVID versus healthy controls. Fewer TCRbeta clones were shared among CVID subjects than controls. Fewer deletions and N-nucleotide insertions were reportedly seen in common variable immunodeficiency TCR beta sequences.

Assay: immunoSEQ multiplex PCR; the TCRdb copy retains only in-frame clones and omits some. The table lists about 52,000 clones, with no singletons. This receptor was obtained from a person aged 18 to 75 in good health. This sequence joins TRBV5-1 and TRBJ1-4; TRBD1 agrees at 9 bases. Sequences were obtained from peripheral blood mononuclear cells. The covered CDR3 bases are TGCGCCAGCAGCTTATTTGGACAGGGGCGAAATGAAAAA. Residues: CASSLFGQGRNEK. In full, the CDR3 is CASSLFGQGRNEKLFF.